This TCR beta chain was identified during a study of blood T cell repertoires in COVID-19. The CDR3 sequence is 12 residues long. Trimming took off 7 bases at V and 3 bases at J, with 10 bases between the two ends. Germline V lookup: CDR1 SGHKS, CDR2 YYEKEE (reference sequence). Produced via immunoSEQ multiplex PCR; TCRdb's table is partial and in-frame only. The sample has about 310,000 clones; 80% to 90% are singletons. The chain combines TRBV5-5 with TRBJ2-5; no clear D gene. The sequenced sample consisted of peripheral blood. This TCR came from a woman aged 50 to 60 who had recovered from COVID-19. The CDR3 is CASALSEETQYF. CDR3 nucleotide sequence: TGTGCCAGCGCCCTCAGTGAAGAGACCCAGTACTTC.